The rows below give T cell receptor beta chains drawn from one sample of a study of graft-versus-host responses after intestinal transplantation. Clones were read by immunoSEQ multiplex PCR, and TCRdb kept only the in-frame ones, dropping some. The sample lists under 20,000 clones, 86% occurring once. The sequencing here drew on PBMCs, taken about 230 days after intestinal transplant. The receptors were sampled from a human patient who received an intestinal transplant, so some T cells may come from the graft donor. The CDR3 runs from the conserved cysteine through the conserved F or W. A D gene is named only where the DNA matches it firmly. Clone size is not always given. Where it is, it says once, few, many or a class for expanded clones.

.,TRBJ1-4,few,TRBV27,CASSSRHVGDEKLFF,TGTGCCAGCAGCTCTCGGCATGTGGGTGATGAAAAACTGTTTTTT
.,TRBJ2-2,.,TRBV19,CASRGTGDTGELFF,TGTGCCAGTAGAGGAACCGGTGACACCGGGGAGCTGTTTTTT
TRBD1,TRBJ1-2,.,TRBV27,CASSLTGAGYGYTF,TGTGCCAGCAGTTTAACAGGGGCCGGCTATGGCTACACCTTC
.,TRBJ2-3,.,TRBV9,CASSVGGTDHTDTQYF,TGTGCCAGCAGCGTCGGGGGGACAGACCACACAGATACGCAGTATTTT
TRBD1,TRBJ2-5,.,TRBV4-1,CASSQSDRVGETQYF,TGCGCCAGCAGCCAAAGTGACAGGGTTGGGGAGACCCAGTACTTC
TRBD2,TRBJ2-3,.,TRBV5-1,CASRLAGTGTDTQYF,TGCGCCAGCAGACTAGCGGGGACGGGGACAGATACGCAGTATTTT
TRBD1,TRBJ2-7,.,TRBV5-1,CASSLIPTGRADEQYF,TGCGCCAGCAGCTTGATCCCGACAGGGCGAGCCGACGAGCAGTACTTC
.,TRBJ2-5,.,TRBV19,CASSIGRGFGETQYF,TGTGCCAGTAGTATCGGAAGGGGGTTTGGTGAGACCCAGTACTTC
.,TRBJ1-2,.,TRBV5-4,CASSLKGNYGYTF,TGTGCCAGCAGCTTAAAGGGTAACTATGGCTACACCTTC
TRBD1,TRBJ1-2,.,TRBV7-9,CASSNLNRGLNGYTF,TGTGCCAGCAGCAACCTGAACAGGGGGCTGAATGGCTACACCTTC
.,TRBJ2-5,.,TRBV19,CASSIGGQAMVETQYF,TGTGCCAGTAGTATAGGAGGTCAGGCTATGGTGGAGACCCAGTACTTC
.,TRBJ1-1,.,TRBV5-1,CASSSTDWNTEAFF,TGCGCCAGCAGCTCGACAGATTGGAACACTGAAGCTTTCTTT
TRBD2,TRBJ2-3,.,TRBV4-1,CASSQGPTSPSTDTQYF,TGCGCCAGCAGCCAAGGCCCGACTAGCCCTAGCACAGATACGCAGTATTTT
.,TRBJ1-6,.,TRBV9,CASSVGETSPLHF,TGTGCCAGCAGCGTAGGAGAAACATCACCCCTCCACTTT
.,TRBJ1-1,.,TRBV4-2,CASSRGTEAFF,TGTGCCAGCAGCCGAGGGACTGAAGCTTTCTTT
TRBD1,TRBJ2-2,.,TRBV19,CASSGTDTGELFF,TGTGCCAGTTCCGGGACAGACACCGGGGAGCTGTTTTTT
.,TRBJ1-1,few,TRBV7-9,CASSLWGNTEAFF,TGTGCCAGCAGCTTATGGGGGAACACTGAAGCTTTCTTT